The 8 T cell receptor beta chains reported below all come from one sample, sequenced in a study of shared clonotypes between healthy human individuals. Produced via immunoSEQ multiplex PCR; TCRdb's table is partial and in-frame only. The sample includes over 2,000,000 clones, roughly 95% of them seen just once. The naive CD8 fraction comprised CD45RO-negative cells positively selected for CCR7 and excluded terminally differentiated effector memory CD45RA+ cells. The specimen sequenced was naive CD8+ T cells from PBMCs. The receptors come from a man between 18 and 35 years old in good health. Some clones in this sample may be carry-over from other donors' samples.

In the case of this clone: The same CDR3 is also encoded by other DNA sequences in this sample. The chain has TRBV7-8 and TRBJ2-7; 8 bases match TRBD1. J lost 2 bases, V lost 5 bases, and 5 bases had no gene match. CDR1 and CDR2 from the germline V gene are SGHVS and FQNEAQ. The CDR3 has 14 amino acids. The CDR3 spells CASSSGTGAYEQYF. The CDR3 region has the DNA TGTGCCAGCAGCAGTGGGACAGGAGCCTACGAGCAGTACTTC.

The chain is built from TRBV4-3 and TRBJ1-2; 9 bases match TRBD1. V shed 3 bases, J shed 0 bases, and the junction held 5 bases outside the gene matches. CDR3 length equals 16 residues. Germline values: CDR1 LGHNA, CDR2 YSLEER. The CDR3 reads CASSQGTGPTNYGYTF. CDR3 sequence (DNA): TGCGCCAGCAGCCAGGGGACAGGGCCGACTAACTATGGCTACACCTTC.

This chain joins TRBV7-8 and TRBJ1-3, with TRBD1 as a possible D gene (5 bases). The CDR3 totals 17 residues. Between the trimmed V and J ends, which lost 2 bases and 3 bases, there was a span of 17 bases. Germline CDR1 reads SGHVS; CDR2 reads FQNEAQ. The CDR3 nucleotides read TGTGCCAGCAGCTTAATCCGACAGCCGATCGGTGGAAACACCATATATTTT. This sequence encodes CASSLIRQPIGGNTIYF.

This rearrangement joins TRBV7-9 to TRBJ2-1; TRBD1 matches 7 bases. The V gene end was trimmed by 4 bases and the J gene end by 6 bases; junction bases not matched to a gene: 9. The CDR3 is 15 residues long. The V gene's germline CDR1 is SEHNR and CDR2 FQNEAQ (reference sequence). CDR3 sequence: CASSSTRQGSNEQFF. DNA for the CDR3: TGTGCCAGCAGCTCGACCCGACAGGGAAGCAATGAGCAGTTCTTC.

The V gene is TRBV5-1, the J gene TRBJ2-4; TRBD2 might be the D (5 bases). The CDR3 loop spans 14 amino acids. Deletions cut 0 bases from V and 6 bases from J, with 10 bases between. Germline V gives CDR1 SGHRS, CDR2 YFSETQ. The CDR3 region has the DNA TGCGCCAGCAGCTTGGCGGGGTCTGGAAACATTCAGTACTTC. Its translation: CASSLAGSGNIQYF.

The gene calls are TRBV11-2 and TRBJ2-1, with D perhaps TRBD2 (6 bases). V was cut by 5 bases and J by 11 bases, with 22 bases left in between. Germline-derived CDR1 and CDR2 are SGHAT and FQNNGV. This CDR3 has 15 residues. CDR3 in amino acids: CASSPMIAETPQQFF. The CDR3 DNA reads as TGTGCCAGCAGCCCCATGATAGCGGAGACCCCCCAGCAGTTCTTC.

To note about this clone: Other DNA sequences in the same sample also yield this CDR3. This chain links TRBV6-5 with TRBJ2-7, with 7 bases that match TRBD1. The V and J ends lost 5 bases and 1 base, in that order; junction bases with no gene match: 2. Germline V gene lookup returns CDR1 MNHEY and CDR2 SVGAGI. The CDR3 runs to 13 residues. CDR3 nucleotide sequence: TGTGCCAGCAGTCAGGGACAGTCCTACGAGCAGTACTTC. The encoded protein is CASSQGQSYEQYF.

Points on this clone: Other DNA sequences in this specimen translate into the identical CDR3. CDR3 amino acids: CASSQEPGLNYGYTF. CDR3 nucleotides: TGCGCCAGCAGCCAAGAGCCAGGGTTAAACTATGGCTACACCTTC. V is TRBV4-1 and J is TRBJ1-2, with D possibly being TRBD1 (5 bases). This CDR3 region has 15 residues. CDR1 and CDR2 from the germline V gene are MGHRA and YSYEKL. V was cut by 0 bases and J by 2 bases, with 10 bases left in between.